This record concerns one TCR beta chain sequence. Its target is unknown. The protocol was immunoSEQ multiplex PCR, while the TCRdb copy is restricted to in-frame clones and leaves out a portion. The sample has 65,000 to 70,000 clones, about nine tenths seen once. These data come from a study of OX40 agonist ivuxolimab in advanced cancers. V trimming: 3 bases; J trimming: 4 bases; junction bases outside the gene matches: 14. The length of the CDR3 is 17 residues. Germline V gives CDR1 SGHRS, CDR2 YFSETQ. Study results and limitations: Clonal expansion was seen in CD4+ and CD8+ blood T cells by week 6 at 0.1 to 3.0 mg/kg.

The origin of this receptor is an adult with an advanced solid tumor such as melanoma, head and neck, liver or kidney cancer. J is TRBJ2-7 and V is TRBV5-1; 9 nucleotides match TRBD2. The specimen was CD4+ or CD8+ T cells sorted from blood, collected in a trial of the OX40 agonist ivuxolimab. CDR3 DNA: TGCGCCAGCAGCTCGGCTTTTGTTGCGGGGGGGAAATACGAGCAGTACTTC. It is translated as CASSSAFVAGGKYEQYF.